This T cell receptor (beta chain) was sequenced during a study of T-cell reconstitution after alpha-beta-depleted transplantation in children. General study results and limits: Some patients' high day-60 TCRbeta diversity was traced to surviving recipient T cells and thymic progenitors. Reportedly, only several hundred clones from non-depleted graft cells drove alpha-beta T-cell counts at about two months. A year had passed since transplant, and T-cell counts and diversity by then came mostly from newly produced T cells.

Germline V gene data show CDR1 as SGHAT and CDR2 as FQNNGV. The CDR3 covers 14 residues. Trimming shortened V by 3 bases and J by 5 bases, and 13 bases separated the two germline ends. Unique molecular identifiers were used in preparing the TCRbeta library. One entry per CDR3 protein results from TCRdb running MiXCR on the PCR reads. Of 500,000 to 600,000 distinct CDR3 sequences listed, 25% to 30% are singletons. This clonotype has more than one count but fewer than ten. The antigen remains undetermined. The origin of this receptor is a boy under two years old with Wiskott-Aldrich syndrome, due to receive a stem cell transplant. The sequencing here drew on PBMCs, taken before TCRalphabeta/CD19-depleted stem cell transplant. J is TRBJ2-5 and V is TRBV11-2; D remains ambiguous. CDR3 sequence reads: CASSFESDGETQYF. DNA for the CDR3: TGTGCCAGCAGCTTTGAGTCGGACGGCGAGACCCAGTACTTC. Variable domain in full (rest from reference TRBV11-2 and TRBJ2-5): EAGVAQSPRYKIIEKRQSVAFWCNPISGHATLYWYQQILGQGPKLLIQFQNNGVVDDSQLPKDRFSAERLKGVDSTLKIQPAKLEDSAVYLCASSFESDGETQYFGPGTRLLVL.